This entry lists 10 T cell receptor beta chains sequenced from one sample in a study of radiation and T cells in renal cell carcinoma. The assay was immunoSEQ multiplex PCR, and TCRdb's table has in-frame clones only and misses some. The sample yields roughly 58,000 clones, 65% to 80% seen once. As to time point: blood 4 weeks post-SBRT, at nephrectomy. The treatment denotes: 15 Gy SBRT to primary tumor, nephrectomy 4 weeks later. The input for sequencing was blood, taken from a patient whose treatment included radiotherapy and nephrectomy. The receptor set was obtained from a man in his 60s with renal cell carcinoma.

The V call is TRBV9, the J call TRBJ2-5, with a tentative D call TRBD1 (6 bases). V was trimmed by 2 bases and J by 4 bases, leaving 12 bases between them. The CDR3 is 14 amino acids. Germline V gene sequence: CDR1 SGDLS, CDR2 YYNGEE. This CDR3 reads CASSVQGFGETQYF. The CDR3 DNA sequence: TGTGCCAGCAGCGTCCAGGGGTTCGGAGAGACCCAGTACTTC.

CDR3 region: CASGPGTGLGEQYV. Written as DNA, the CDR3 is TGTGCTAGTGGTCCCGGGACTGGCCTGGGCGAGCAGTACGTC. V is TRBV12-5 and J is TRBJ2-7; weak D call: TRBD2 (6 bases). The length of the CDR3 is 14 residues. Germline values: CDR1 LGHNT, CDR2 FRNRAP. V dropped 5 bases and J dropped 6 bases, with 17 bases sitting between them.

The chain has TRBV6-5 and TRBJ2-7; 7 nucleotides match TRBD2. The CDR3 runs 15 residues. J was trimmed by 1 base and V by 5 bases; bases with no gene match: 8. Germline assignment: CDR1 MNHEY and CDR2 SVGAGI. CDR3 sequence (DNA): TGTGCCAGCAGTCCCGCCCTGGGGGGGTCCTACGAGCAGTACTTC. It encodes CASSPALGGSYEQYF.

The CDR3 sequence: CASSLVDRGGSPLHF. CDR3 sequence (DNA): TGTGCCAGCAGCTTAGTAGACAGGGGAGGTTCACCCCTCCACTTT. The gene calls are TRBV7-8 and TRBJ1-6; 8 bases line up with TRBD1. Germline assignment: CDR1 SGHVS and CDR2 FQNEAQ. The CDR3 totals 15 residues. The trim removed 1 base at V and 9 bases at J, leaving 5 bases unmatched.

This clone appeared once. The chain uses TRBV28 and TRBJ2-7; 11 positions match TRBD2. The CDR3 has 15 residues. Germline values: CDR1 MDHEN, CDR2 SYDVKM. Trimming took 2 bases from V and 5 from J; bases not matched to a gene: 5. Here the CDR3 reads CASSLGASGGNEQYF. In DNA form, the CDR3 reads TGTGCCAGCAGTTTAGGGGCTAGCGGGGGGAACGAGCAGTACTTC.

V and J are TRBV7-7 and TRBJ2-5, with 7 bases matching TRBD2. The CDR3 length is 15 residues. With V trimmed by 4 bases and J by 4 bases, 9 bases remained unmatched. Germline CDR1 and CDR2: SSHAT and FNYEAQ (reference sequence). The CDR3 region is CASSSPERGIETQYF. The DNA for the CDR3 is TGTGCCAGCAGCTCACCCGAGCGGGGTATAGAGACCCAGTACTTC.

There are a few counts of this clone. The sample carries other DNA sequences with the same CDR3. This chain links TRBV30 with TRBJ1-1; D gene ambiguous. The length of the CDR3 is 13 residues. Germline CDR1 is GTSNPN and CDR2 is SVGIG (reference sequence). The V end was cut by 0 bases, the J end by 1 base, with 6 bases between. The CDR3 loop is CAWSVRGNTEAFF. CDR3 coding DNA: TGTGCCTGGAGTGTACGCGGGAACACTGAAGCTTTCTTT.

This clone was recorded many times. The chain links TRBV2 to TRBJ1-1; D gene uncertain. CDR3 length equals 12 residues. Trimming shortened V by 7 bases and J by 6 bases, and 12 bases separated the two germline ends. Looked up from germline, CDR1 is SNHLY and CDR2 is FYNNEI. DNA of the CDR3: TGTGCCAGCAAGAGGACCCCCGCTGAAGCTTTCTTT. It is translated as CASKRTPAEAFF.

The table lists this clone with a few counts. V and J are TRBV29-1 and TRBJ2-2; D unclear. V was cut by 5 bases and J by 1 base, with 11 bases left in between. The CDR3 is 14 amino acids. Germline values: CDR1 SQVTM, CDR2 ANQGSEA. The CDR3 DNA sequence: TGCAGCGTTTTAAAGCATTTGAACACCGGGGAGCTGTTTTTT. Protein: CSVLKHLNTGELFF.

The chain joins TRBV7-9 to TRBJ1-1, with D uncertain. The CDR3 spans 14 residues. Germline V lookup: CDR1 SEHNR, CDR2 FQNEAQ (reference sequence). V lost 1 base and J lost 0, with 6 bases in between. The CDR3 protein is CASSLGTLNTEAFF. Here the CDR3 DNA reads TGTGCCAGCAGCTTAGGGACCTTGAACACTGAAGCTTTCTTT.